One and the same sample provided the 7 T cell receptor beta chains below, sequenced in a study of response to subunit inactivated influenza vaccine (dated by TCRdb to 2017 to 2018). To prepare the library, RT-PCR was applied. The sequencer was an Illumina HiSeq 2500. The public reads were reanalyzed by TCRdb: fastp trimming at Q25, MiXCR alignment, in-frame beta chains only. Here each entry gathers all rows of one CDR3 protein and keeps the most common genes and DNA. This sample is represented by some 480,000 distinct CDR3 sequences; about a tenth of them were singletons. Of the sample, about an eighth falls within the top ten clones. The time point label here, explained by the study, means: 45 to 55 days after influenza vaccine administration. Sequences were derived from PBMCs from blood, sampled more than 35 days after vaccination. These receptors were obtained from a man over 45 who received an inactivated influenza vaccine. Donor details come from another sample of the same person, matched by shared clones.

The V and J genes are TRBV6-1 and TRBJ2-5, with 9 bases fitting TRBD1. The CDR3 has 15 residues. V gave up 4 bases and J gave up 5 bases; unmatched junction bases: 8. CDR1 and CDR2 from the germline V gene are MNHNS and SASEGT. Written as DNA, the CDR3 is TGTGCCAGCAGTGGCCGACAGGGGGTAGGGGAGACCCAGTACTTC. It codes for CASSGRQGVGETQYF.

This clonotype was observed many times. The V gene is TRBV12-3 or TRBV12-4, the J gene TRBJ2-1; D may be TRBD2 (6 bases). The CDR3 has 12 residues. Trimming shortened V by 2 bases and J by 10 bases, and 9 bases separated the two germline ends. The CDR3 sequence: CASSLRAGEQFF. CDR3 DNA sequence: TGTGCCAGCAGTTTAAGGGCGGGAGAGCAGTTCTTC.

J is TRBJ1-1 and V is TRBV9; TRBD1 agrees at 7 bases. CDR1 and CDR2 (germline): SGDLS, YYNGEE. The trim removed 3 bases at V and 8 bases at J, leaving 4 bases unmatched. The CDR3 has 12 amino acids. CDR3 bases: TGTGCCAGCAGCGCCGAGGGACAGGAAGCTTTCTTT. Protein: CASSAEGQEAFF. Complete variable domain (other parts from reference TRBV9 and TRBJ1-1): DSGVTQTPKHLITATGQRVTLRCSPRSGDLSVYWYQQSLDQGLQFLIQYYNGEERAKGNILERFSAQQFPDLHSELNLSSLELGDSALYFCASSAEGQEAFFGQGTRLTVV.

This clonotype was counted many times. V gene TRBV18 combines with J gene TRBJ2-7; TRBD2 might be the D (6 bases). Trimming removed 3 bases from V and 3 bases from J, with 9 bases in between. CDR1 is KGHSH, CDR2 LQKENI, per germline. The CDR3 has 13 residues. As DNA, the CDR3 is TGTGCCAGCTCACCCGGGAGTTACTACGAGCAGTACTTC. As protein: CASSPGSYYEQYF.

The chain has TRBV5-1 and TRBJ2-7; 8 nucleotides line up with TRBD1. V was pared by 4 bases and J by 3 bases, with 12 bases of the junction left unmatched. Germline V gene sequence: CDR1 SGHRS, CDR2 YFSETQ. The CDR3 sequence is 16 residues long. This chain's CDR3 is CASSPSGQGIDYEQYF. The CDR3 nucleotides read TGCGCCAGCAGCCCGAGTGGACAGGGCATCGACTACGAGCAGTACTTC.

The chain is built from TRBV12-3 or TRBV12-4 and TRBJ2-5; TRBD2 aligns across 8 bases. The CDR3 totals 16 residues. After removal of 1 base from V and 5 bases from J, the junction contained 9 bases not matched to a gene. CDR3: CASSLVLAGRLETQYF. In DNA, the CDR3 is TGTGCCAGCAGTTTAGTTTTAGCGGGGAGATTGGAGACCCAGTACTTC.

The chain employs TRBV6-2 or TRBV6-3 and TRBJ2-7; 9 nucleotides line up with TRBD1. This CDR3 has 16 residues. CDR1 and CDR2 from the germline V gene are MNHEY and SVGEGT. V lost 2 bases, J lost 1 base, and 6 bases stayed unmatched. The CDR3 loop reads CASSYRRDRASYEQYF. CDR3 bases: TGTGCCAGCAGTTACCGCCGGGACAGGGCTTCCTACGAGCAGTACTTC.